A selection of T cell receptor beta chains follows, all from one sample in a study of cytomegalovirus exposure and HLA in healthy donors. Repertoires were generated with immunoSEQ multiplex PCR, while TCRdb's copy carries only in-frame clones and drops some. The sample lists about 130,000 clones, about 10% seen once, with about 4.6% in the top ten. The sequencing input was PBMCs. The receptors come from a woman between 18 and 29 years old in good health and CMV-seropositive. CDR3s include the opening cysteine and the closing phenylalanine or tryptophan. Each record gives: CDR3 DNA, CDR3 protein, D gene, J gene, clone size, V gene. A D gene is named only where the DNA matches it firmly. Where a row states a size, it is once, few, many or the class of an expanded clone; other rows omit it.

TGTGCCAGCAGTGACGGGACTAGCGGCAATGAGCAGTTCTTC	CASSDGTSGNEQFF	TRBD2	TRBJ2-1	many	TRBV6-4
TGTGCCAGCAGCTCCTATGGGACAGTCAATCAGCCCCAGCATTTT	CASSSYGTVNQPQHF	TRBD1	TRBJ1-5	-	TRBV7-8
TGTGCCAGCAGCTTAGACAGGTCGGCGGACGAGCAGTACTTC	CASSLDRSADEQYF	-	TRBJ2-7	few	TRBV7-9
TGCGCCAGCAGCCCGGGACAGCCTAATCAGCCCCAGCATTTT	CASSPGQPNQPQHF	TRBD1	TRBJ1-5	-	TRBV5-1
TGTGCCAGCAGCTTGTTCTCTAGCGCAGAGACCCAGTACTTC	CASSLFSSAETQYF	-	TRBJ2-5	few	TRBV5-4
TGTGCCAGCAGTTTAGGAGCGAACACTGAAGCTTTCTTT	CASSLGANTEAFF	-	TRBJ1-1	few	TRBV28
TGCGCCAGCAGTGCAGGGGGCGGCGAGCAGTACTTC	CASSAGGGEQYF	TRBD1	TRBJ2-7	few	TRBV10-1
TGTGCCAGCAGCTTGATAACAGGGGGTTCTGGAAACACCATATATTTT	CASSLITGGSGNTIYF	TRBD1	TRBJ1-3	-	TRBV5-4
TGTGCCTGGAGTGGTGGGGCCCCCAATCAGCCCCAGCATTTT	CAWSGGAPNQPQHF	-	TRBJ1-5	few	TRBV30
TGTGCCAGCCGGCGGTACCTTCAGGGGGAGGCTGAAGCTTTCTTT	CASRRYLQGEAEAFF	TRBD1	TRBJ1-1	-	TRBV9
TGCGCCAGCAGCCAAGCAGGGATAGGTCAGCCCCAGCATTTT	CASSQAGIGQPQHF	-	TRBJ1-5	few	TRBV4-1
TGCGCCAGCAGCCCCCCCCGCGGTACTGAAGCAGATACGCAGTATTTT	CASSPPRGTEADTQYF	-	TRBJ2-3	-	TRBV4-1